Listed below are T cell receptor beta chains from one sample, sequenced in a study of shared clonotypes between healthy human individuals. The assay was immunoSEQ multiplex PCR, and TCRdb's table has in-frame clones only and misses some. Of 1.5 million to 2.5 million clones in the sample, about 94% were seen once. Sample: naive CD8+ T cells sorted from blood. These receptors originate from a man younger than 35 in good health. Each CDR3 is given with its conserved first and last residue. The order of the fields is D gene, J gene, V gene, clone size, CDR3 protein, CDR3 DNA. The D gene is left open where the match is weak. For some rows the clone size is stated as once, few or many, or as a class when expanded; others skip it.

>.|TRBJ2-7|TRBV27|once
CASSLSRRGATYEQYF
TGTGCCAGCAGTTTATCTCGCCGGGGGGCCACCTACGAGCAGTACTTC
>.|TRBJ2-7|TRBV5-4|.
CAFTGQDSYEQYF
TGTGCATTCACAGGGCAGGACTCCTACGAGCAGTACTTC
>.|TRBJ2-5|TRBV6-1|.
CASSEFLDKETQYF
TGTGCCAGCAGTGAATTTCTCGATAAAGAGACCCAGTACTTC
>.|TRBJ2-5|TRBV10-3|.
CAPSSGQETQYF
TGTGCCCCTTCGTCGGGGCAAGAGACCCAGTACTTC
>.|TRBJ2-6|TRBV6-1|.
CASSRNLHETNVLTF
TGTGCCAGCTCGAGAAACCTACATGAAACCAACGTCCTGACTTTC
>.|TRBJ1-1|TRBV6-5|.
CASSLEVNTEAFF
TGTGCCAGCAGTTTAGAGGTTAACACTGAAGCTTTCTTT
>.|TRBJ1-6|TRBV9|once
CASSVSREPNSPLHF
TGTGCCAGCAGCGTTTCGAGGGAACCTAATTCACCCCTCCACTTT
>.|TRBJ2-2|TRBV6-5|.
CASIEPQTGELFF
TGTGCCAGCATCGAACCCCAGACCGGGGAGCTGTTTTTT
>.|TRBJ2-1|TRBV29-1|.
CSVEDRGGEQFF
TGCAGCGTTGAAGATCGTGGGGGTGAGCAGTTCTTC
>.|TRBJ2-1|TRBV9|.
CASSVLGLGGDEQFF
TGTGCCAGCAGCGTACTAGGGCTAGGGGGGGATGAGCAGTTCTTC
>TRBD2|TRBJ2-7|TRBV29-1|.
CSVEESGGGGEDHPYEQYF
TGCAGCGTTGAAGAGTCAGGCGGCGGGGGTGAGGACCACCCCTACGAGCAGTACTTC
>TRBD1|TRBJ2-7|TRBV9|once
CASSVAGGASYEQYF
TGTGCCAGCAGCGTAGCAGGGGGCGCGAGTTACGAGCAGTACTTC
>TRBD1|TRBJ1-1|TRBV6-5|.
CASSYTTGEGDTEAFF
TGTGCCAGCAGTTACACGACAGGGGAAGGAGACACTGAAGCTTTCTTT
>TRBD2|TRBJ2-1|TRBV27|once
CASGGLAGWEQFF
TGTGCCAGCGGGGGACTAGCGGGATGGGAGCAGTTCTTC
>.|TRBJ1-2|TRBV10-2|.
CASKDTSNYGYTF
TGCGCCAGCAAGGACACCTCTAACTATGGCTACACCTTC
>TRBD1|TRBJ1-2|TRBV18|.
CASSPPLPTGAEVSYGYTF
TGTGCCAGCTCACCACCACTTCCAACAGGGGCGGAGGTGTCCTATGGCTACACCTTC
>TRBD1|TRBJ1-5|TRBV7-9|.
CASSSTGGFNQPQHF
TGTGCCAGCAGCTCCACAGGGGGCTTTAATCAGCCCCAGCATTTT
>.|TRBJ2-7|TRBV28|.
CASSPLTGSYEQYF
TGTGCCAGCAGTCCTCTGACAGGTTCCTACGAGCAGTACTTC
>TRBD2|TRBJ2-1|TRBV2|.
CASRSAGGPSYNEQFF
TGTGCCAGCAGGTCAGCGGGAGGCCCCTCATACAATGAGCAGTTCTTC
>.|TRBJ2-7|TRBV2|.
CAVLTRGDTYEQYF
TGTGCCGTCTTGACGAGAGGGGACACCTACGAGCAGTACTTC
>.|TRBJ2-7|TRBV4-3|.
CASSQRTGSSYEQYF
TGCGCCAGCAGCCAAAGGACCGGGTCTTCCTACGAGCAGTACTTC
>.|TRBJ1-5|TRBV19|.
CASSIVLFSNQPQHF
TGTGCCAGTAGTATAGTTCTTTTTAGCAATCAGCCCCAGCATTTT
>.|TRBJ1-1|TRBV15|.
CATSSLRGAGTEAFF
TGTGCCACCAGCAGCCTCAGGGGCGCGGGAACTGAAGCTTTCTTT
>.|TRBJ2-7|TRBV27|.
CASSGIKDSYEQYF
TGTGCCAGCAGTGGAATAAAAGACTCCTACGAGCAGTACTTC
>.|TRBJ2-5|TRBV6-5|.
CASSYVGEETQYF
TGTGCCAGCAGTTACGTCGGGGAAGAGACCCAGTACTTC
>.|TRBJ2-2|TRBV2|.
CASRPGPNTGELFF
TGTGCCAGCAGACCGGGACCGAACACCGGGGAGCTGTTTTTT
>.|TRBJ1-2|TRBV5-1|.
CASSLFSGDRGYTF
TGCGCCAGCAGCTTGTTTTCAGGGGATAGAGGCTACACCTTC
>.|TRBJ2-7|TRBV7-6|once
CASSKQGEVPSSYEQYF
TGTGCCAGCAGCAAACAGGGTGAGGTCCCTAGCTCCTACGAGCAGTACTTC
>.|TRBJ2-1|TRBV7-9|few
CASSLGAYNEQFF
TGTGCCAGCAGCCTCGGGGCTTACAATGAGCAGTTCTTC
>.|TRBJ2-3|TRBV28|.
CASAPGAKSTDTQYF
TGTGCCAGTGCCCCGGGGGCAAAAAGCACAGATACGCAGTATTTT
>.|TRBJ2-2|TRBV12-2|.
CASREDRDSGTGELFF
TGTGCAAGTCGCGAAGACAGGGATTCGGGCACCGGGGAGCTGTTTTTT
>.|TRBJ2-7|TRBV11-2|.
CASSLAPSATYEQYF
TGTGCCAGCAGCTTAGCCCCTAGCGCCACCTACGAGCAGTACTTC
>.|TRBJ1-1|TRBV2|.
CASTLWVNTEAFF
TGTGCCAGCACGTTGTGGGTGAACACTGAAGCTTTCTTT
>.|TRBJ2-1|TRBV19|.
CASSMGHGADEQFF
TGTGCCAGTAGTATGGGCCACGGAGCGGATGAGCAGTTCTTC
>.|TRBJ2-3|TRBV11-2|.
CASSPFAVGPLLPADTQYF
TGTGCCAGCAGCCCGTTTGCGGTAGGACCCCTCCTCCCCGCAGATACGCAGTATTTT
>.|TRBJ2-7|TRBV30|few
CAWSVSYEQYF
TGTGCCTGGAGTGTTAGCTACGAGCAGTACTTC
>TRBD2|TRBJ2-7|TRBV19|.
CASSFTAGNRYEQYF
TGTGCCAGTAGTTTCACAGCGGGAAATCGTTACGAGCAGTACTTC
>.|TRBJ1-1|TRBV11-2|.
CASSLERNTEAFF
TGTGCCAGCAGCTTAGAGAGGAACACTGAAGCTTTCTTT
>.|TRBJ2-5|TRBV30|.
CAWSPGPPQETQYF
TGTGCCTGGAGCCCAGGACCCCCCCAAGAGACCCAGTACTTC
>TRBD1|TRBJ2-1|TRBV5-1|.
CASSWTGGNYNEQFF
TGCGCCAGCAGCTGGACAGGGGGTAACTACAATGAGCAGTTCTTC
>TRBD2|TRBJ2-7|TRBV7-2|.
CASSLGGTSGDEQYF
TGTGCCAGCAGCTTAGGGGGGACTAGCGGGGACGAGCAGTACTTC
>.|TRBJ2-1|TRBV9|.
CASSVEGRRAPNNEQFF
TGTGCCAGCAGCGTAGAGGGCCGGAGGGCACCCAACAATGAGCAGTTCTTC
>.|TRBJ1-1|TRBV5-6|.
CASSSTWEAFF
TGTGCCAGCAGCTCAACGTGGGAAGCTTTCTTT
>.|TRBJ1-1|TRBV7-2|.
CASSLVGEWNTEAFF
TGTGCCAGCAGCTTAGTTGGGGAGTGGAACACTGAAGCTTTCTTT
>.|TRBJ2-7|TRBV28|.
CASSFRTMIYEQYF
TGTGCCAGCAGTTTTCGGACAATGATCTACGAGCAGTACTTC
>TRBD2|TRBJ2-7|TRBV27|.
CASSPYGATSGYEQYF
TGTGCCAGCAGTCCTTACGGCGCCACTAGCGGCTACGAGCAGTACTTC
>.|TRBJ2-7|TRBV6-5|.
CASSYLGSYEQYF
TGTGCCAGCAGTTACCTCGGCTCCTACGAGCAGTACTTC
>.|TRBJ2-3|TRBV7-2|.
CASSGPGSPRTDTQYF
TGTGCCAGCAGCGGACCGGGTTCCCCCCGCACAGATACGCAGTATTTT
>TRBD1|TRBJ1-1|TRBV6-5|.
CASSYSGTEKTEAFF
TGTGCCAGCAGTTACTCGGGGACAGAAAAAACTGAAGCTTTCTTT
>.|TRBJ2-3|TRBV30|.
CAAALTDVDTQYF
TGTGCCGCTGCTCTGACCGACGTGGATACGCAGTATTTT
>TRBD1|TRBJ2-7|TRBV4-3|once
CASSQDPGQGSYEQYF
TGCGCCAGCAGCCAAGATCCGGGACAGGGATCCTACGAGCAGTACTTC
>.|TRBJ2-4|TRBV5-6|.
CASSLGAAEGYF
TGTGCCAGCAGCTTGGGGGCGGCCGAGGGATACTTC
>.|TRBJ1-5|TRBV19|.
CASSWVSGASNQPQHF
TGTGCCAGTAGTTGGGTTTCGGGGGCGAGCAATCAGCCCCAGCATTTT
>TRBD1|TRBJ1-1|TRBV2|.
CASSELGQGGSLDTEAFF
TGTGCCAGCAGTGAATTGGGGCAGGGGGGTTCCTTGGACACTGAAGCTTTCTTT
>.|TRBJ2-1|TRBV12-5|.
CASGLVGRDRDEQFF
TGTGCTAGTGGTTTGGTGGGAAGGGATAGGGATGAGCAGTTCTTC
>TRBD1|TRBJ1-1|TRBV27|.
CASSLGTGTEAFF
TGTGCCAGCAGCCTAGGGACAGGCACTGAAGCTTTCTTT
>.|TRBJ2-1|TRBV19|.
CASRPGEGYNEQFF
TGTGCCAGTAGACCAGGGGAAGGGTACAATGAGCAGTTCTTC
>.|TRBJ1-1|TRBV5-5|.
CASSPDLNTEAFF
TGTGCCAGCAGCCCGGATTTGAACACTGAAGCTTTCTTT
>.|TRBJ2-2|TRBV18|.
CASSPDSGNTGELFF
TGTGCCAGCTCACCGGATAGCGGGAACACCGGGGAGCTGTTTTTT